The sequence of this T cell receptor beta chain was determined in a study of blood T cell repertoires in COVID-19. Across the study: The cDNA or gDNA used as material had been derived from T cells, B-cell-depleted T cells, or PBMCs.

The V gene end was trimmed by 0 bases and the J gene end by 7 bases; junction bases not matched to a gene: 5. CDR3 length: 15 residues. CDR1 and CDR2 (germline): SGHRS, YFSETQ. This table comes from immunoSEQ multiplex PCR, and its TCRdb copy is limited to in-frame clones, with some not included. This sample has 95,000 to 120,000 clones, with 85% found just once. The chain is built from TRBV5-1 and TRBJ2-1, with TRBD2 identical over 9 bases. The sequence came from a human donor in a cohort sampled during active COVID-19. Sequenced sample: peripheral blood. CDR3 loop: CASSLGGGATNEQFF. The CDR3 nucleotides are TGCGCCAGCAGCTTGGGCGGGGGGGCCACAAATGAGCAGTTCTTC.